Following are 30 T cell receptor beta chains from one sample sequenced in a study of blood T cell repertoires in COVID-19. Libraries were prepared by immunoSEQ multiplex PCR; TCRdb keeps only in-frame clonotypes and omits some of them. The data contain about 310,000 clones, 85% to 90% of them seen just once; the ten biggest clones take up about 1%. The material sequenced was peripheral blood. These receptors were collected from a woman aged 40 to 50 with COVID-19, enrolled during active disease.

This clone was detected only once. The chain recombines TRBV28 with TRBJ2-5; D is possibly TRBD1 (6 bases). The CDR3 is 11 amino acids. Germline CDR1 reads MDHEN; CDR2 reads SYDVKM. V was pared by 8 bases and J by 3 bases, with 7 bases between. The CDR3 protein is CASHREETQYF. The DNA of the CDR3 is TGTGCCAGCCACAGGGAAGAGACCCAGTACTTC.

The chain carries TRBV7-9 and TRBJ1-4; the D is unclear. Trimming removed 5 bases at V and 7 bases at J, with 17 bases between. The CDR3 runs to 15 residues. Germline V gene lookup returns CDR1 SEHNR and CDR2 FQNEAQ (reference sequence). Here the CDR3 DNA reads TGTGCCAGCAGCACCTACGGGAGCCCGGGTGAAAAACTGTTTTTT. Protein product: CASSTYGSPGEKLFF.

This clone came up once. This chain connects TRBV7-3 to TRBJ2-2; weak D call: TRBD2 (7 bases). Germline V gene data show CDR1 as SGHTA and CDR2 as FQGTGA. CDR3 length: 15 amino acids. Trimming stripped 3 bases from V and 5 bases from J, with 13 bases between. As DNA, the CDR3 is TGTGCCAGCAGCTTCGGCAGGGGAGGGACCGGGGAGCTGTTTTTT. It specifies CASSFGRGGTGELFF.

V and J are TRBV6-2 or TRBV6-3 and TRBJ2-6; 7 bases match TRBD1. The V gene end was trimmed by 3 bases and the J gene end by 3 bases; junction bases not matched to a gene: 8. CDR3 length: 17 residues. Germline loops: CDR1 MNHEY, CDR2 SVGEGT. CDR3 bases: TGTGCCAGCAGTTATGGGGGAAGGGGGCGTGGGGCCAACGTCCTGACTTTC. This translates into CASSYGGRGRGANVLTF.

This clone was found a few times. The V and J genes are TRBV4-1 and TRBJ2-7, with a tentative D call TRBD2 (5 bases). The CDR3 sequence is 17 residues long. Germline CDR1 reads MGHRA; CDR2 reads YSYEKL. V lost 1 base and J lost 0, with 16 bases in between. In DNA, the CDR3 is TGCGCCAGCAGCCAAGTGTACGGGCGCGGGTTCTCCTACGAGCAGTACTTC. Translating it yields CASSQVYGRGFSYEQYF.

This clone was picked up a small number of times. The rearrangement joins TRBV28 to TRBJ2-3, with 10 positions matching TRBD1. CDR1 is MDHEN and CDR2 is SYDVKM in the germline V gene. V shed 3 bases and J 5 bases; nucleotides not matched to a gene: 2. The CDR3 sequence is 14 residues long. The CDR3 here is CASSFGQGVDTQYF. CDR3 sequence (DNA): TGTGCCAGCAGTTTTGGACAGGGGGTAGATACGCAGTATTTT.

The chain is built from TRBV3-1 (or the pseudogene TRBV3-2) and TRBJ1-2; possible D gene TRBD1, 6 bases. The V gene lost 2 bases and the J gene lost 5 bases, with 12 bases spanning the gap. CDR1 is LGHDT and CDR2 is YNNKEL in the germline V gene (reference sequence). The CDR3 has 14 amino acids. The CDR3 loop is CASSQHDRPYGYTF. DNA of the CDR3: TGTGCCAGCAGCCAACACGACAGGCCGTATGGCTACACCTTC.

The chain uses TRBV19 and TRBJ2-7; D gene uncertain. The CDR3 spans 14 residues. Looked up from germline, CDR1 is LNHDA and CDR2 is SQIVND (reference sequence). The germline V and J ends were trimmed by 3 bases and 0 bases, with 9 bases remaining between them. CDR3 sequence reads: CASSMSRNSYEQYF. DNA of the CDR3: TGTGCCAGTAGTATGTCCAGAAACTCCTACGAGCAGTACTTC. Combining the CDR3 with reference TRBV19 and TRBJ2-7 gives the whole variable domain DGGITQSPKYLFRKEGQNVTLSCEQNLNHDAMYWYRQDPGQGLRLIYYSQIVNDFQKGDIAEGYSVSREKKESFPLTVTSAQKNPTAFYLCASSMSRNSYEQYFGPGTRLTVT.

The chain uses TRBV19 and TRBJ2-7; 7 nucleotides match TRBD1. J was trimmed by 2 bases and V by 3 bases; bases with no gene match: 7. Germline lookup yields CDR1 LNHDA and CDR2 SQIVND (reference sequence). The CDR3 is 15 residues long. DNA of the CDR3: TGTGCCAGTAGTATCTCCGGGACAGTAACCTACGAGCAGTACTTC. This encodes CASSISGTVTYEQYF.

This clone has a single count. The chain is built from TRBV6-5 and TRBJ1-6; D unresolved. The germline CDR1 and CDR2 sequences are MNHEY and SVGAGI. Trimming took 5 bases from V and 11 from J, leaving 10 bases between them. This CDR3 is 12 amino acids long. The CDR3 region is CASSPITPPLHF. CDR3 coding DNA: TGTGCCAGCAGTCCCATCACTCCACCCCTCCACTTT.

The CDR3 DNA follows: TGTGCCAGCAGCCCCTCTAGGGGGCAAGAGACCCAGTACTTC. It translates to CASSPSRGQETQYF. The chain carries TRBV28 and TRBJ2-5; possible D gene TRBD1, 6 bases. The length of the CDR3 is 14 residues. CDR1 is MDHEN, CDR2 SYDVKM, per germline. V dropped 6 bases and J dropped 2 bases, with 13 bases sitting between them.

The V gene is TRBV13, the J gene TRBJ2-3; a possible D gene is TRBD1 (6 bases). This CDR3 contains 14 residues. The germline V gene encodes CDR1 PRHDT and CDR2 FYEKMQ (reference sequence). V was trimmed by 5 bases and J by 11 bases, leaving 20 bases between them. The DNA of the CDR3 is TGTGCCAGCAGCATAATCTTACAGGGTCGGGGGCAGTATTTT. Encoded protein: CASSIILQGRGQYF.

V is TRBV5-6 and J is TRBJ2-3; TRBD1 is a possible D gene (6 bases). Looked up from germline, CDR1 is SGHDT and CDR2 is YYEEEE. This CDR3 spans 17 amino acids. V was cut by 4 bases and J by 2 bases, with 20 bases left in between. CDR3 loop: CASSGGVDGRPTDTQYF. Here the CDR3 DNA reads TGTGCCAGCAGCGGGGGCGTGGATGGGCGGCCCACAGATACGCAGTATTTT.

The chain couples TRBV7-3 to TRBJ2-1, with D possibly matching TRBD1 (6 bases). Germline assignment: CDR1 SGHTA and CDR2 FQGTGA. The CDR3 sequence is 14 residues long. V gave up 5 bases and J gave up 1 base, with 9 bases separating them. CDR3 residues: CASSHGQSYNEQFF. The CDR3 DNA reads TGTGCCAGCAGCCATGGACAGTCCTACAATGAGCAGTTCTTC. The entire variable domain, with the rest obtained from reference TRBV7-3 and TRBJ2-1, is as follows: GAGVSQTPSNKVTEKGKYVELRCDPISGHTALYWYRQSLGQGPEFLIYFQGTGAADDSGLPNDRFFAVRPEGSVSTLKIQRTERGDSAVYLCASSHGQSYNEQFFGPGTRLTVL.

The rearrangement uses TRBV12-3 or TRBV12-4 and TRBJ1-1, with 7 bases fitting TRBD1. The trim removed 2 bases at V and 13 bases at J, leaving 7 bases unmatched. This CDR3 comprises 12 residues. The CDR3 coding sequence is TGTGCCAGCAGTTTATCCAGGGGGAAGGATTTCTTT. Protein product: CASSLSRGKDFF.

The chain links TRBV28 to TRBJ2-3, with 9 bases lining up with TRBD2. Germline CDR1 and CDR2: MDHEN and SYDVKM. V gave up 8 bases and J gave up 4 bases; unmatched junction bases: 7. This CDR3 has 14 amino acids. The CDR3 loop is CASGLSGSPDTQYF. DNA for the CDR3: TGTGCCAGCGGCCTTAGCGGGAGCCCAGATACGCAGTATTTT.

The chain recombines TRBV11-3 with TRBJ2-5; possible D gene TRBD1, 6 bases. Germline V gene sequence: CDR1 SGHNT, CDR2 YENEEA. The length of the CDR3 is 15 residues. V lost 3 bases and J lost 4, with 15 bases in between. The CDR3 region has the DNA TGTGCCAGCAGCTTGGGCCAGGGGAGAGGAGAGACCCAGTACTTC. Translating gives CASSLGQGRGETQYF. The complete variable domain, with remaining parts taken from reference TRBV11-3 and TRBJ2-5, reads EAGVVQSPRYKIIEKKQPVAFWCNPISGHNTLYWYLQNLGQGPELLIRYENEEAVDDSQLPKDRFSAERLKGVDSTLKIQPAELGDSAVYLCASSLGQGRGETQYFGPGTRLLVL.

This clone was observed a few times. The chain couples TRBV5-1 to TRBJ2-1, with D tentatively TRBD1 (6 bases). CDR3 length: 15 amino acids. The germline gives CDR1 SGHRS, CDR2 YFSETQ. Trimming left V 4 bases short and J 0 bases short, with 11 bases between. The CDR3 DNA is TGCGCCAGCAGCGCGACAGGAAACTCCTACAATGAGCAGTTCTTC. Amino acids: CASSATGNSYNEQFF.

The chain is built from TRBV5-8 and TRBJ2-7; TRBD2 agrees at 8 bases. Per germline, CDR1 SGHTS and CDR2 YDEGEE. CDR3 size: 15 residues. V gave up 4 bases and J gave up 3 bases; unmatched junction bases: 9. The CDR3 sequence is CASSPLTSANYEQYF. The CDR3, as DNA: TGTGCCAGCAGCCCCTTGACTAGCGCCAACTACGAGCAGTACTTC. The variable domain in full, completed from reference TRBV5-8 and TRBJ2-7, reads EAGVTQSPTHLIKTRGQQATLRCSPISGHTSVYWYQQALGLGLQFLLWYDEGEERNRGNFPPRFSGRQFPNYSSELNVNALELEDSALYLCASSPLTSANYEQYFGPGTRLTVT.

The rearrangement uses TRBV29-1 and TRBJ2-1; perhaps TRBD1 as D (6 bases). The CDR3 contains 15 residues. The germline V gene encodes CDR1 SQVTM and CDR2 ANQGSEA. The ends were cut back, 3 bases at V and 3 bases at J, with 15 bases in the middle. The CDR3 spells CSVDPKQGDYNEQFF. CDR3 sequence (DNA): TGCAGCGTTGATCCAAAACAGGGTGACTACAATGAGCAGTTCTTC.

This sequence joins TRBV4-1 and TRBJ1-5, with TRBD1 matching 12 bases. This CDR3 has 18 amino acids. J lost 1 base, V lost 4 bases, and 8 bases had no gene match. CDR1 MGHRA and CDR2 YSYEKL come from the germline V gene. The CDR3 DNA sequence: TGCGCCAGCAGCCCGGAGGGACAGGGGGCCGGGAGCAATCAGCCCCAGCATTTT. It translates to CASSPEGQGAGSNQPQHF.

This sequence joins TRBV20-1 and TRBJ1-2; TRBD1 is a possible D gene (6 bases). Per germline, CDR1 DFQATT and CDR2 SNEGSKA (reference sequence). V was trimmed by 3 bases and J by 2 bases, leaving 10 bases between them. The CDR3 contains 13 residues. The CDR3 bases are TGCAGTGCTAGTACCCAGGGGAACTATGGCTACACCTTC. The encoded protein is CSASTQGNYGYTF.

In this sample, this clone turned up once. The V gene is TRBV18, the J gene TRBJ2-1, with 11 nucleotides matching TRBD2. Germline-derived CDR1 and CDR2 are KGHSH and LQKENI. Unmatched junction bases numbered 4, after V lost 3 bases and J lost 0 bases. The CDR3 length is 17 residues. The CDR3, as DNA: TGTGCCAGCTCACCCACCGGGACTAGCGGCTCCTACAATGAGCAGTTCTTC. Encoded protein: CASSPTGTSGSYNEQFF.

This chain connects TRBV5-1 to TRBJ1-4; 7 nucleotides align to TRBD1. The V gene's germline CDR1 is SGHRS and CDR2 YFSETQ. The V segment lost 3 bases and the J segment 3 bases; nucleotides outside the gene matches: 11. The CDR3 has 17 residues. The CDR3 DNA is TGCGCCAGCAGCTCGACAGGGATTTGGTCGGCTAATGAAAAACTGTTTTTT. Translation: CASSSTGIWSANEKLFF.

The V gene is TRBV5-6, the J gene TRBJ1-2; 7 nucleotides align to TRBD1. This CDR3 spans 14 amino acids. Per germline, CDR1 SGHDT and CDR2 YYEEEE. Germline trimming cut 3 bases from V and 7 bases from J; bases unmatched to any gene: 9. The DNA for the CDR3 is TGTGCCAGCAGCTCATACGCGACAGGGTCTGGCTACACCTTC. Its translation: CASSSYATGSGYTF.

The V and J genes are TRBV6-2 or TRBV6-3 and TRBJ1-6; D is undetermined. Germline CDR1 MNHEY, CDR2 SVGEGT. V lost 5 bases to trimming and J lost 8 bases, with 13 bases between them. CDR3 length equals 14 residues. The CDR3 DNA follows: TGTGCCAGCAGTCCACCGTCAGGTCATTCACCCCTCCACTTT. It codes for CASSPPSGHSPLHF.

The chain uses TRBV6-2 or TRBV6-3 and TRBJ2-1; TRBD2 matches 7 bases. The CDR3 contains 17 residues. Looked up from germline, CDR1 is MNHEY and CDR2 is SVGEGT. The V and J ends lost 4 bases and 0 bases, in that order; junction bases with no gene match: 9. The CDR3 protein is CASSSPGGGSSYNEQFF. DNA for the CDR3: TGTGCCAGCAGTTCCCCGGGCGGCGGGAGCTCCTACAATGAGCAGTTCTTC.

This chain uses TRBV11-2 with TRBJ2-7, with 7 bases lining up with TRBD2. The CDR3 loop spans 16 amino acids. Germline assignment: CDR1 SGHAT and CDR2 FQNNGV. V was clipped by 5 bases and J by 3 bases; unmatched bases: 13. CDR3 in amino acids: CASSRIRTSSGYEQYF. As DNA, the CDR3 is TGTGCCAGCAGCCGTATTCGGACTAGTTCGGGCTACGAGCAGTACTTC. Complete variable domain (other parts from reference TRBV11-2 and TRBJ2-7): EAGVAQSPRYKIIEKRQSVAFWCNPISGHATLYWYQQILGQGPKLLIQFQNNGVVDDSQLPKDRFSAERLKGVDSTLKIQPAKLEDSAVYLCASSRIRTSSGYEQYFGPGTRLTVT.

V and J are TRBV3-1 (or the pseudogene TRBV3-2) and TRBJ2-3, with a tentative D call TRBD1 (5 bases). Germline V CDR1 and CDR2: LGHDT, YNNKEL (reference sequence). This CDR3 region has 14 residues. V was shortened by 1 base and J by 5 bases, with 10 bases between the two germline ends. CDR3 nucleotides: TGTGCCAGCAGCCAAGGGGCAGGGCGAGATACGCAGTATTTT. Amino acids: CASSQGAGRDTQYF.

In nucleotides, the CDR3 is TGTGCCAGCAGCTTAGGACAGGTGTTAAGCAGGGTGCAGTTCTTC. The encoded protein is CASSLGQVLSRVQFF. The J gene is TRBJ2-1, the V gene TRBV7-2; D is perhaps TRBD1 (6 bases). This CDR3 has 15 residues. The germline V gene has CDR1 SGHTA and CDR2 FQGNSA. V was trimmed by 1 base and J by 12 bases, leaving 19 bases between them. Full variable domain (rest looked up from reference TRBV7-2 and TRBJ2-1): GAGVSQSPSNKVTEKGKDVELRCDPISGHTALYWYRQSLGQGLEFLIYFQGNSAPDKSGLPSDRFSAERTGGSVSTLTIQRTQQEDSAVYLCASSLGQVLSRVQFFGPGTRLTVL.